The T cell receptor (beta chain) under discussion was sequenced for a study of T cells after yellow fever vaccination. Via MiXCR, TCRdb re-called the 5' RACE reads, giving one row per CDR3 protein. The sample yields 300,000 to 400,000 distinct CDR3 sequences, 7.5% to 9% seen once. This CDR3 is built from 14 residues. V lost 2 bases and J lost 4, with 8 bases in between. Germline-derived CDR1 and CDR2 are ENHRY and SYGVKD. This clonotype has at least ten counts. The chain uses TRBV10-3 and TRBJ2-2; no firm D call. The TCR sequence derives from a man in his late teens or twenties who received the YFV17D yellow fever vaccine. The sample consisted of PBMCs, taken on the day of the first yellow fever vaccination. Written as DNA, the CDR3 is TGTGCCATCAGTGAGGTGCAGTCCACCGGGGAGCTGTTTTTT. Protein: CAISEVQSTGELFF.